This T cell receptor (beta chain) was found in a study of T cells in Graves' hyperthyroidism and ophthalmopathy. Study conclusions and caveats: Separating ophthalmopathy from stable hyperthyroidism was achieved by a 13 V-J model.

Per germline, CDR1 SNHLY and CDR2 FYNNEI. The length of the CDR3 is 13 residues. V lost 6 bases, J lost 7 bases, and 15 bases lay in between. A single count supports this clonotype. The target antigen is unknown. With a much larger clone just one base away, this may be a read error. Individuals with ophthalmopathy presented a Clinical Activity Score of at least 3, a NOSPECS grade of at least 4 and a duration under 3 months. Not enrolled were patients with uncontrolled infection, other autoimmune disease, pregnancy or lactation. TCR beta CDR3 region amplification was performed from RNA transcripts. A first-round RT-PCR of the TCR CDR3 used the HTBI primer set. Via MiXCR, TCRdb re-called the multiplex PCR reads, giving one row per CDR3 protein. Of about 400,000 distinct CDR3 sequences in the sample, about 14% are singletons; the top ten hold roughly a fifth.

This clonotype was obtained from a woman between 25 and 40 years old with Graves' ophthalmopathy. Sequences were obtained from blood. The genes are TRBV2 and TRBJ1-2; tentatively, D is TRBD1 (6 bases). The CDR3 DNA reads as TGTGCCAGCAGCCGTAGGGGGGGCCTTGGCTACACCTTC. Translation gives CASSRRGGLGYTF.